The TCR beta chain under discussion was sequenced for a study of T cell responses to AZD1222 COVID-19 vaccine. This CDR3 region has 14 residues. Germline CDR1 and CDR2: LNHDA and SQIVND (reference sequence). Trimming stripped 9 bases from V and 0 bases from J, with 14 bases between. The study, taken as a whole, reports: Spike regions recognized by vaccine-associated CD4 TCRs spanned the protein, led by 160-218 and 743-854.

This clone has only a few counts. Its antigen is not identified. Profiling relied on immunoSEQ multiplex PCR, and the TCRdb table lists in-frame clones only, not all of them. The sample lists under 200,000 clones, 92% occurring once. The specimen comprised peripheral blood, sampled 28 days after the second AZD1222 dose. This TCR derives from an adult who received the AZD1222 COVID-19 vaccine. The chain uses TRBV19 and TRBJ1-1; D gene uncertain. In DNA, the CDR3 is TGTGCCAGCTCCGGGGAGAGGGTGAACACTGAAGCTTTCTTT. Translated, it gives CASSGERVNTEAFF. Complete variable domain (other parts from reference TRBV19 and TRBJ1-1): DGGITQSPKYLFRKEGQNVTLSCEQNLNHDAMYWYRQDPGQGLRLIYYSQIVNDFQKGDIAEGYSVSREKKESFPLTVTSAQKNPTAFYLCASSGERVNTEAFFGQGTRLTVV.